The 5 T cell receptor beta chains reported below all come from one sample, sequenced in a study of blood T cell repertoires in COVID-19. TCRdb's copy holds only in-frame clones and misses some; the assay was immunoSEQ multiplex PCR. The sample holds roughly 290,000 clones, 75% to 90% seen once. Sequences were obtained from peripheral blood. These receptors all come from a woman aged 55-69 years with acute or convalescent COVID-19.

V is TRBV7-2 and J is TRBJ2-7; D is ambiguous. The CDR3 runs to 14 residues. In germline, CDR1 is SGHTA, CDR2 FQGNSA. Deletions cut 5 bases from V and 0 bases from J, with 11 bases between. In DNA form, the CDR3 reads TGTGCCAGCAGCCCCCAACTAAGCTCCTACGAGCAGTACTTC. Translation: CASSPQLSSYEQYF. Variable domain in full (rest from reference TRBV7-2 and TRBJ2-7): GAGVSQSPSNKVTEKGKDVELRCDPISGHTALYWYRQSLGQGLEFLIYFQGNSAPDKSGLPSDRFSAERTGGSVSTLTIQRTQQEDSAVYLCASSPQLSSYEQYFGPGTRLTVT.

The chain couples TRBV18 to TRBJ1-2; D may be TRBD1 (6 bases). CDR1 and CDR2 (germline): KGHSH, LQKENI. The CDR3 has 14 residues. V lost 4 bases, J lost 2 bases, and 11 bases lay in between. The CDR3 here is CASSRTRGNYGYTF. The CDR3, as DNA: TGTGCCAGCTCACGCACGAGGGGGAACTATGGCTACACCTTC.

This clone was counted between two and nine times. This chain joins TRBV6-5 and TRBJ1-1, with D possibly being TRBD1 (6 bases). The CDR3 is made up of 14 amino acids. CDR1 and CDR2 (germline): MNHEY, SVGAGI. V was clipped by 8 bases and J by 0 bases, with 13 bases between them. CDR3 bases: TGTGCCAGCGTGGGGGGGCTTATGAACACTGAAGCTTTCTTT. This sequence encodes CASVGGLMNTEAFF.

This chain links TRBV6-5 with TRBJ2-1; 7 bases agree with TRBD1. Germline V gives CDR1 MNHEY, CDR2 SVGAGI. The length of the CDR3 is 14 residues. Trimming at V came to 6 bases and at J to 7 bases, leaving 9 bases not matched to a gene. CDR3 sequence: CASSRQGGFNEQFF. DNA for the CDR3: TGTGCCAGCAGCCGACAGGGTGGGTTTAATGAGCAGTTCTTC.

The V gene is TRBV6-5, the J gene TRBJ1-1; D is ambiguous. The CDR3 is made up of 13 amino acids. The germline V gene encodes CDR1 MNHEY and CDR2 SVGAGI. V was shortened by 6 bases and J by 4 bases, with 12 bases between the two germline ends. CDR3 DNA: TGTGCCAGCAGCCTCGGGATGGGCACTGAAGCTTTCTTT. Protein: CASSLGMGTEAFF.